This T cell receptor beta chain was sequenced in a study of blood T cells in healthy people across ages. The overall study: There was about one barcoded beta molecule captured by template switching per two T cells.

A minimum of 5.5 micrograms of total RNA was extracted per sample. CDR1 and CDR2 from the germline V gene are MDHEN and SYDVKM. The CDR3 runs 14 residues. Trimming at V came to 3 bases and at J to 7 bases, leaving 3 bases not matched to a gene. Study findings and constraints: Getting older went along with TCR beta diversity per million T cells dropping roughly linearly.

A word on this clonotype: Its matching antigen is unknown.

A second PCR, run for about 7 to 11 cycles, used a sample-barcoded 5' primer plus a J-beta primer mix. TCRdb recomputed calls from the 5' RACE reads with MiXCR, one row per CDR3 protein. Of about 1.6 million distinct CDR3 sequences detected, about 35% appear once; the ten largest clones hold 11%. The TCR was taken from a woman aged 25 to 39 in good health. The V call is TRBV28, the J call TRBJ1-4; 9 bases are a match to TRBD1. What was sequenced was blood. CDR3 DNA sequence: TGTGCCAGCAGTTTTATGGACAGGGGTGAAAAACTGTTTTTT. It translates to CASSFMDRGEKLFF.